This T cell receptor beta chain was sequenced during a study of blood T cell repertoires in COVID-19. Study background: Samples came from the United States, Italy and Spain, spanning acute and convalescent COVID-19.

CDR1 LGHNA and CDR2 YNFKEQ come from the germline V gene. The trim removed 1 base at V and 6 bases at J, leaving 2 bases unmatched. The CDR3 runs to 15 residues. This clone was observed a handful of times. This same CDR3 is encoded by further DNA sequences in the sample. Living in under 30 US areas, the participants were between about 18 and 90 years of age. Sequencing was performed with immunoSEQ multiplex PCR; in TCRdb, only in-frame clones are kept and a portion is missing. The sample has about 430,000 clones, around nine tenths seen once. V usage is TRBV4-2 and J usage is TRBJ1-4; TRBD1 aligns across 10 bases. This receptor was taken from a young woman who had been exposed to COVID-19. What was sequenced was PBMCs or T cells enriched from blood (not recorded which). DNA of the CDR3: TGTGCCAGCAGCCAAGGGGGGACAGGGGATGAAAAACTGTTTTTT. It encodes CASSQGGTGDEKLFF.